Given below is one T cell receptor beta chain in context. No antigen is known for it. Clones were read by immunoSEQ multiplex PCR, and TCRdb kept only the in-frame ones, dropping some. Of under 300,000 clones detected, around nine tenths appear once; the ten largest clones hold 2.5% to 3.5%. The sample is drawn from a study of Ad26.COV2.S vaccination and SARS-CoV-2 variants. Study results and limitations: Possible underestimation of total T cell responses by the TCR breadth and depth analyses was noted. Non-spike TCR breadth showed similarity between vaccine and placebo recipients.

The treatment denotes: around 19 received Ad26.COV2.S at low or high dose, single or two shots; 5 received placebo; per-sample allocation not given. Collection of the samples took place on day 63 after the first injection of vaccine or placebo. Deletions cut 5 bases from V and 2 bases from J, with 19 bases between. CDR1 is SGHVS and CDR2 is FNYEAQ in the germline V gene. The CDR3 runs to 17 residues. The sequence was collected from a person between 18 and 65 years old who received the Ad26.COV2.S COVID-19 vaccine or a placebo. The specimen comprised peripheral blood, sampled in a trial of Ad26.COV2.S vaccine versus placebo. This chain connects TRBV7-6 to TRBJ2-1; D is possibly TRBD1 (6 bases). The DNA for the CDR3 is TGTGCCAGCAGCCCTTCGCCGACAGGTCGAGCCTACAATGAGCAGTTCTTC. This codes for CASSPSPTGRAYNEQFF. Full variable domain (missing parts from reference TRBV7-6 and TRBJ2-1): GAGVSQSPRYKVTKRGQDVALRCDPISGHVSLYWYRQALGQGPEFLTYFNYEAQQDKSGLPNDRFSAERPEGSISTLTIQRTEQRDSAMYRCASSPSPTGRAYNEQFFGPGTRLTVL.